The T cell receptor (beta chain) under discussion was sequenced for a study of blood T cell repertoires in COVID-19. Across the study: Nucleic acid was either cDNA or gDNA, and it came from T cells, B-cell-depleted T cells, or PBMCs.

Authors' methods: Researchers report that nucleated cell counts were estimated from reference gene primer amplification. The protocol was immunoSEQ multiplex PCR, while the TCRdb copy is restricted to in-frame clones and leaves out a portion. V, J and clone size derive from that table, while D and trimming were established from the DNA sequence. The profile covers about 120,000 clones, with about 86% appearing a single time and about 1% taken by the ten largest. This clonotype was obtained from a woman aged 45-60 years with active or convalescent COVID-19. The sequencing input was peripheral blood.

The DNA for the CDR3 is TGTGCCAGTATCGGGGTGGACTCTGGGGCCAACGTCCTGACTTTC. Translated: CASIGVDSGANVLTF. The J gene is TRBJ2-6, the V gene TRBV19, with D perhaps matching TRBD2 (5 bases). Germline V gene sequence: CDR1 LNHDA, CDR2 SQIVND (reference sequence). Trimming stripped 7 bases from V and 0 bases from J, with 10 bases between. This CDR3 has 15 amino acids.